The source of this T cell receptor (beta chain) is a study of T-cell memory formation after mild COVID-19. Study-wide points: Second-wave clones that peaked on day 37 lacked confirmed SARS-CoV-2 specificity. Within pre-infection memory, some responding clones were found, suggesting cross-reactive memory joined.

In TCRdb, the 5' RACE reads were re-called with MiXCR into one record per CDR3 protein. This table holds around 300,000 distinct CDR3 sequences, approximately 12% found once. V was clipped by 8 bases and J by 3 bases, with 17 bases between them. There are 16 residues in the CDR3. This clonotype was observed a few times. Its antigen is currently unknown. Sequencing was carried out using PBMCs or a T cell subset sorted from them (not recorded which). The J gene is TRBJ1-6, the V gene TRBV12-3 or TRBV12-4, with D possibly being TRBD1 (5 bases). The clonotype originates from a man aged 18 to 30 who had mild COVID-19 (a few samples of this study predate the infection). Cell type and time point are not known. The CDR3 DNA reads as TGTGCCAGCGGGAGGCAGGGTGGGGACTATAATTCACCCCTCCACTTT. It specifies CASGRQGGDYNSPLHF.